Below are 6 T cell receptor beta chains sequenced from a single sample in a study of T cell responses to AZD1222 COVID-19 vaccine. Sequencing was performed with immunoSEQ multiplex PCR; in TCRdb, only in-frame clones are kept and a portion is missing. The sample yields 100,000 to 150,000 clones, roughly 88% seen once. The sequenced sample was peripheral blood, obtained on day 0 of MenACWY control vaccination. The receptors derive from an adult in good health.

This chain connects TRBV27 to TRBJ2-1; 8 bases line up with TRBD2. The CDR3 length is 17 residues. CDR1 is MNHEY, CDR2 SMNVEV, per germline (reference sequence). Trimming at V came to 2 bases and at J to 2 bases, leaving 8 bases not matched to a gene. The CDR3 DNA is TGTGCCAGCAGTTTAACGGGAGGGCCTTTTACCTACAATGAGCAGTTCTTC. This sequence encodes CASSLTGGPFTYNEQFF.

The V gene is TRBV19, the J gene TRBJ1-1; D is uncertain. CDR3 size: 15 residues. Trimming took 7 bases from V and 7 from J, leaving 22 bases between them. Germline CDR1 and CDR2: LNHDA and SQIVND (reference sequence). For the CDR3, the DNA is TGTGCCAGTACCCCGTGGACGGAAGGTAAATTTGAAGCTTTCTTT. The encoded protein is CASTPWTEGKFEAFF.

The chain recombines TRBV14 with TRBJ2-2, with unresolved D. Germline lookup yields CDR1 SGHDN and CDR2 FVKESK. The germline V and J ends were trimmed by 1 base and 6 bases, with 9 bases remaining between them. This CDR3 has 14 amino acids. The CDR3 DNA reads TGTGCCAGCAGCCAAGTCAGTTGGGCCGGGGAGCTGTTTTTT. This translates into CASSQVSWAGELFF.

This clone was seen a single time. The germline gene is not matched at one end of the junction; a read error may be the cause. The chain links TRBV7-9 to TRBJ2-3; 8 bases agree with TRBD2. This CDR3 comprises 12 residues. Germline assignment: CDR1 SEHNR and CDR2 FQNEAQ (reference sequence). The CDR3 is CASSSGLSAGDF. In nucleotides, the CDR3 is TGTGCCAGCAGCTCTGGACTTTCAGCGGGGGATTTT.

The chain uses TRBV13 and TRBJ1-3; possibly TRBD1 for D (5 bases). This CDR3 contains 15 residues. The ends were cut back, 5 bases at V and 0 bases at J, with 11 bases in the middle. Germline loops: CDR1 PRHDT, CDR2 FYEKMQ (reference sequence). The CDR3 loop is CASSHTDSSGNTIYF. CDR3 nucleotides: TGTGCCAGCAGCCATACCGACAGCTCTGGAAACACCATATATTTT.

This clone was observed once. V is TRBV7-9 and J is TRBJ2-5; D may be TRBD2 (5 bases). V dropped 5 bases and J dropped 3 bases, with 22 bases sitting between them. Germline loops: CDR1 SEHNR, CDR2 FQNEAQ (reference sequence). The CDR3 sequence is 17 residues long. The CDR3 sequence: CASSLQADVRKKETQYF. As DNA, the CDR3 is TGTGCCAGCAGCCTTCAAGCGGATGTAAGGAAAAAAGAGACCCAGTACTTC.